The text below deals with one TCR beta chain. The antigen is undetermined. The sample is drawn from a study of brain T cells in children with intractable seizures. Broader study findings: HCMV serostatus was not known, and viral specificity came from CDR3 similarity only.

V was clipped by 5 bases and J by 4 bases; unmatched bases: 5. This CDR3 region has 15 residues. Germline CDR1 SGHRS, CDR2 YFSETQ. Sequenced by immunoSEQ multiplex PCR; TCRdb stores in-frame clones only, minus some. Of some 62,000 clones listed, about 96% were seen once; the top ten hold around 0.4%. The sequenced cases were selected for having the highest brain T cell transcript signatures. Patients received at least one anti-epileptic drug before surgery. The TCR originated in a boy younger than two with focal cortical dysplasia and intractable seizures. The genes are TRBV5-1 and TRBJ2-2; 10 nucleotides agree with TRBD2. The sequenced sample was peripheral blood, obtained at surgery. Written as DNA, the CDR3 is TGCGCCAGCAGGAGCGGGGGGGCTTTCACCGGGGAGCTGTTTTTT. Amino acids: CASRSGGAFTGELFF. Based on the CDR3 plus reference TRBV5-1 and TRBJ2-2, the full variable domain is KAGVTQTPRYLIKTRGQQVTLSCSPISGHRSVSWYQQTPGQGLQFLFEYFSETQRNKGNFPGRFSGRQFSNSRSEMNVSTLELGDSALYLCASRSGGAFTGELFFGEGSRLTVL.